These T cell receptor beta chains were read from a single sample in a study of cytomegalovirus exposure and HLA in healthy donors. Profiled with immunoSEQ multiplex PCR; TCRdb holds only in-frame clones, not every one. The sample lists about 89,000 clones, around 76% occurring once. The sequenced sample was PBMCs. Source of these receptors: a man aged 30 to 45 in good health and CMV-seropositive. Each CDR3 is given with its conserved first and last residue. The D gene is left open where the match is weak. Only part of the rows carry a size: once, few, many, or a class if the clone is expanded.

TRBD2	NA	TRBJ2-3	TRBV4-1	CASSPIAGEVDTQYF	TGCGCCAGCAGCCCTATAGCGGGGGAGGTAGATACGCAGTATTTT
NA	NA	TRBJ1-5	TRBV6-5	CASSNGGNQPQHF	TGTGCCAGCAGCAACGGGGGGAATCAGCCCCAGCATTTT
TRBD1	NA	TRBJ1-3	TRBV25-1	CASSPGGSSGNTIYF	TGTGCCAGCAGTCCAGGGGGGAGCTCTGGAAACACCATATATTTT
TRBD2	NA	TRBJ2-7	TRBV28	CASSLVSGGYEQYF	TGTGCCAGCAGTTTAGTTAGCGGGGGCTACGAGCAGTACTTC
NA	NA	TRBJ1-5	TRBV27	CASRAGENSNQPQHF	TGTGCCAGCAGGGCCGGAGAGAATAGCAATCAGCCCCAGCATTTT
TRBD1	few	TRBJ1-4	TRBV4-3	CASSQGNRDRTNEKLFF	TGCGCCAGCAGCCAGGGGAACCGGGACAGAACTAATGAAAAACTGTTTTTT
NA	NA	TRBJ2-5	TRBV7-9	CASSMTLGQETQYF	TGTGCCAGCAGCATGACACTGGGCCAAGAGACCCAGTACTTC
NA	NA	TRBJ1-3	TRBV7-8	CASSLLGQGGNTIYF	TGTGCCAGCAGCTTATTGGGCCAGGGTGGGAACACCATATATTTT
NA	NA	TRBJ1-1	TRBV30	CAWSSFGNGGPEAFF	TGTGCCTGGAGTTCATTCGGGAACGGTGGGCCTGAAGCTTTCTTT
NA	few	TRBJ1-2	TRBV6-1	CASSEVGNRANYGYTF	TGTGCCAGCAGTGAAGTCGGGAACAGGGCTAACTATGGCTACACCTTC
NA	few	TRBJ1-4	TRBV4-3	CASSPNSQVVEKLFF	TGCGCCAGCAGCCCCAATTCTCAAGTAGTGGAAAAACTGTTTTTT
NA	NA	TRBJ1-5	TRBV30	CAWSVHPNQPQHF	TGTGCCTGGAGTGTACACCCGAATCAGCCCCAGCATTTT
NA	NA	TRBJ1-1	TRBV4-3	CASGEHGGGNTEAFF	TGCGCCAGCGGCGAACATGGGGGGGGGAACACTGAAGCTTTCTTT
NA	NA	TRBJ2-5	TRBV27	CASSLAVQETQYF	TGTGCCAGCAGTTTGGCAGTACAAGAGACCCAGTACTTC
NA	NA	TRBJ2-1	TRBV5-4	CASSLVRGAGNEQFF	TGTGCCAGCAGCTTGGTCCGGGGGGCGGGAAATGAGCAGTTCTTC
TRBD1	few	TRBJ2-5	TRBV2	CASSYRQGRQETQYF	TGTGCCAGCAGTTACCGACAGGGGCGTCAGGAGACCCAGTACTTC
TRBD1	NA	TRBJ2-5	TRBV28	CASSWTGVSETQYF	TGTGCCAGCAGTTGGACAGGTGTATCGGAGACCCAGTACTTC
NA	NA	TRBJ2-1	TRBV5-4	CASSLQATYNEQFF	TGTGCCAGCAGCCTCCAGGCAACCTACAATGAGCAGTTCTTC
NA	NA	TRBJ1-1	TRBV2	CASSPPTEATEAFF	TGTGCCAGCAGTCCACCGACAGAAGCAACTGAAGCTTTCTTT
NA	NA	TRBJ2-4	TRBV10-3	CAISESQGTAKNIQYF	TGTGCCATCAGTGAGTCTCAGGGGACGGCCAAAAACATTCAGTACTTC
TRBD1	NA	TRBJ2-7	TRBV5-6	CASSLVGTGYEQYF	TGTGCCAGCAGCTTGGTGGGGACAGGGTATGAGCAGTACTTC
NA	NA	TRBJ1-1	TRBV5-6	CASSWDFRGDTEAFF	TGTGCCAGCAGCTGGGATTTTCGGGGAGACACTGAAGCTTTCTTT
NA	few	TRBJ1-6	TRBV9	CASSRDTSSPLHF	TGTGCCAGCAGTCGGGACACTAGTTCACCCCTCCACTTT
TRBD1	NA	TRBJ1-2	TRBV5-4	CASTPGGNRGYGYTF	TGTGCCAGCACCCCAGGGGGAAACAGGGGATATGGCTACACCTTC
NA	NA	TRBJ1-1	TRBV4-3	CASSQDQSPQGNTEAFF	TGCGCCAGCAGCCAAGATCAAAGCCCACAGGGTAACACTGAAGCTTTCTTT
NA	NA	TRBJ2-5	TRBV28	CASSFRETQYF	TGTGCCAGCAGTTTTCGGGAGACCCAGTACTTC
NA	NA	TRBJ1-2	TRBV5-6	CASSLFQGRGNYGYTF	TGTGCCAGCAGCTTGTTCCAGGGGAGGGGGAACTATGGCTACACCTTC
TRBD1	NA	TRBJ2-7	TRBV25-1	CASSDTGGSYEQYF	TGTGCCAGCAGTGACACAGGGGGGTCCTACGAGCAGTACTTC
TRBD1	NA	TRBJ2-2	TRBV29-1	CSVEERGRGTGELFF	TGCAGCGTTGAAGAGAGGGGCAGGGGGACCGGGGAGCTGTTTTTT
NA	NA	TRBJ1-2	TRBV7-9	CSSSSDGYTF	TGTTCCAGCAGCTCGGATGGCTACACCTTC
NA	once	TRBJ2-3	TRBV27	CASTKQGGTDTQYF	TGTGCCAGCACCAAACAGGGTGGCACAGATACGCAGTATTTT
NA	NA	TRBJ1-1	TRBV18	CASSPSGVPRGTEAFF	TGTGCCAGCTCACCGAGCGGGGTCCCCCGGGGTACTGAAGCTTTCTTT
NA	once	TRBJ2-3	TRBV5-1	CASSLNGEDTQYF	TGCGCCAGCAGCTTGAACGGGGAAGATACGCAGTATTTT
TRBD1	NA	TRBJ2-7	TRBV27	CASSLSGQVYEQYF	TGTGCCAGCAGTTTATCGGGACAGGTCTACGAGCAGTACTTC
TRBD2	once	TRBJ2-3	TRBV19	CASSIPSGGRSSTDTQYF	TGTGCCAGTAGTATACCTAGCGGGGGGCGTTCTAGCACAGATACGCAGTATTTT
NA	NA	TRBJ2-5	TRBV1	CTSSHQAQYF	TGCACCAGCAGCCACCAGGCCCAGTACTTC
NA	NA	TRBJ1-1	TRBV6-4	CASRDNGAGARYTEAFF	TGTGCCAGCAGAGATAACGGGGCAGGGGCTCGGTACACTGAAGCTTTCTTT
TRBD1	few	TRBJ1-4	TRBV6-6	CASSQPGQGVGKLFF	TGTGCCAGCAGTCAGCCGGGACAGGGAGTAGGAAAACTGTTTTTT
NA	NA	TRBJ2-7	TRBV4-1	CASSQNSDRTEQYF	TGCGCCAGCAGCCAAAATTCAGACAGGACCGAGCAGTACTTC
NA	few	TRBJ1-4	TRBV5-5	CASSPRESTNEKLFF	TGTGCCAGCAGTCCCCGGGAATCAACTAATGAAAAACTGTTTTTT
TRBD2	NA	TRBJ2-3	TRBV4-1	CASSQAPMGLGTDTRYF	TGCGCCAGCAGCCAGGCCCCGATGGGACTAGGCACAGATACGCGGTATTTT
TRBD1	NA	TRBJ2-2	TRBV2	CASGGQVTGELFF	TGTGCCAGTGGGGGACAGGTCACCGGGGAGCTGTTTTTT
TRBD2	NA	TRBJ2-7	TRBV5-6	CASSRPGLAGGSYEQYF	TGTGCCAGCAGCCGACCCGGACTAGCGGGGGGTTCATACGAGCAGTACTTC
NA	NA	TRBJ1-1	TRBV10-1	CASSRDQSGPLSVNTEAFF	TGCGCCAGCAGTCGGGATCAGAGTGGACCGCTTTCCGTGAACACTGAAGCTTTCTTT
NA	NA	TRBJ2-7	TRBV27	CASSLGPGYEQYF	TGTGCCAGCAGTTTAGGTCCAGGGTACGAGCAGTACTTC
NA	NA	TRBJ1-6	TRBV30	CAWARGGGIYSPLHF	TGTGCCTGGGCACGAGGAGGTGGTATTTATTCACCCCTCCACTTT
NA	NA	TRBJ2-7	TRBV5-1	CASSLGQDSYEQYF	TGCGCCAGCAGCTTGGGACAGGACTCCTACGAGCAGTACTTC
TRBD2	NA	TRBJ2-7	TRBV27	CASSLLGGGADEQYF	TGTGCCAGCAGTTTATTGGGCGGGGGGGCGGACGAGCAGTACTTC
NA	NA	TRBJ2-1	TRBV5-6	CASSSGLSSYNEQFF	TGTGCCAGCAGCTCAGGGCTTAGCTCCTACAATGAGCAGTTCTTC
NA	NA	TRBJ2-5	TRBV28	CASSLRYETQYF	TGTGCCAGCAGTTTACGCTACGAGACCCAGTACTTC
TRBD1	NA	TRBJ2-1	TRBV5-1	CASSWGTGNEQFF	TGCGCCAGCAGCTGGGGGACAGGGAATGAGCAGTTCTTC
TRBD2	NA	TRBJ2-7	TRBV18	CASSRGGSYEQYF	TGTGCCAGCTCACGGGGGGGCTCCTACGAGCAGTACTTC
TRBD1	NA	TRBJ1-2	TRBV6-4	CASSRTGIGYGYTF	TGTGCCAGCAGTCGGACAGGGATCGGCTATGGCTACACCTTC
NA	NA	TRBJ2-7	TRBV6-5	CASTMGGPNSYEQYF	TGTGCCAGCACCATGGGAGGTCCTAATTCCTACGAGCAGTACTTC
NA	NA	TRBJ1-2	TRBV6-6	CASSYTTGTGYTF	TGTGCCAGCAGTTACACAACAGGGACGGGCTACACCTTC
NA	NA	TRBJ1-3	TRBV30	CAWSGTFSGNTIYF	TGTGCCTGGAGTGGGACATTCTCTGGAAACACCATATATTTT
TRBD1	NA	TRBJ2-3	TRBV6-6	CASSYSPLQGADTQYF	TGTGCCAGCAGTTACTCGCCCTTACAGGGGGCAGATACGCAGTATTTT
TRBD1	NA	TRBJ2-7	TRBV2	CASLPLRQGGIYEQYF	TGTGCCAGCCTACCTCTAAGACAGGGGGGGATCTACGAGCAGTACTTC
TRBD1	NA	TRBJ2-7	TRBV5-1	CASSYLDDRGYEQYF	TGCGCCAGCAGTTACCTCGACGACAGGGGCTACGAGCAGTACTTC
TRBD2	NA	TRBJ2-7	TRBV27	CASGTSGGSGYEQYF	TGTGCCAGCGGGACTAGCGGGGGGTCTGGCTACGAGCAGTACTTC